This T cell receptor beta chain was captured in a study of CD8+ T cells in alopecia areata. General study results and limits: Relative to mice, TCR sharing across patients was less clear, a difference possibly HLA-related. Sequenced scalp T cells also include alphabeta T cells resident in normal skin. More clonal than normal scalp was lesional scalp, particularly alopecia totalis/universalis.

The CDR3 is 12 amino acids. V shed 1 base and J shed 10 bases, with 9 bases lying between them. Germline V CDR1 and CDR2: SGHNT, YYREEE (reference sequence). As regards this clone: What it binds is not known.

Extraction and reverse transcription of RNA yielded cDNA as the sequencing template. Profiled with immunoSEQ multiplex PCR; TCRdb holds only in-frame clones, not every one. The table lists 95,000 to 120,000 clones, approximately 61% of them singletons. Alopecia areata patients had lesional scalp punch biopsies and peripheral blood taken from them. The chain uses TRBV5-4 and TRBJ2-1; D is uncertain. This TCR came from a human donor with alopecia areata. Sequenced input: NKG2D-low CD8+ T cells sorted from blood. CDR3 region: CASSLPGSEQFF. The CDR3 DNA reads TGTGCCAGCAGCTTGCCAGGCAGCGAGCAGTTCTTC.